The 9 T cell receptor beta chains in this list originate from one sample, sequenced in a study of cytomegalovirus exposure and HLA in healthy donors. A multiplex PCR was run with 60 Vbeta primers and 13 Jbeta primers. The data were produced by immunoSEQ multiplex PCR, yet TCRdb's version contains in-frame clones alone and is incomplete. The sample shows 120,000 to 150,000 clones, 79% of them seen only once. Source material: PBMCs. These receptor sequences come from a woman in her thirties or forties in good health and CMV-seropositive.

The CDR3 sequence is CASSRMDSTSPLHF. CDR3 bases: TGTGCCAGCAGCAGGATGGACAGTACTTCACCCCTCCACTTT. The V call is TRBV13, the J call TRBJ1-6; maybe TRBD1 (6 bases). CDR1 and CDR2 (germline): PRHDT, FYEKMQ (reference sequence). The CDR3 has 14 amino acids. V was pared by 5 bases and J by 9 bases, with 14 bases between.

The chain is built from TRBV18 and TRBJ1-2; TRBD1 matches at 8 bases. Germline values: CDR1 KGHSH, CDR2 LQKENI. The CDR3 is made up of 13 amino acids. V trimming: 2 bases; J trimming: 6 bases; junction bases outside the gene matches: 2. The DNA of the CDR3 is TGTGCCAGCTCACCAGGACAGGGCCATGGCTACACCTTC. It encodes CASSPGQGHGYTF.

The rearrangement joins TRBV28 to TRBJ2-5; TRBD2 agrees at 7 bases. This CDR3 has 15 residues. Trimming at V came to 6 bases and at J to 3 bases, leaving 10 bases not matched to a gene. Germline V gene sequence: CDR1 MDHEN, CDR2 SYDVKM. The CDR3 bases are TGTGCCAGCAGCCTATTTTGGGGGGGGGAAGAGACCCAGTACTTC. Protein: CASSLFWGGEETQYF.

The chain carries TRBV27 and TRBJ2-4, with a tentative D call TRBD1 (6 bases). CDR1 is MNHEY and CDR2 is SMNVEV in the germline V gene (reference sequence). Trimming took 10 bases from V and 0 from J, leaving 19 bases between them. The CDR3 extends over 16 amino acids. As DNA, the CDR3 is TGTGCCACCTTGCTCGGACAGAAAGTAGCCAAAAACATTCAGTACTTC. Protein sequence: CATLLGQKVAKNIQYF.

Worth noting for this clone: The junction differs from germline at one of its ends, possibly a read error. The chain has TRBV6-1 and TRBJ2-7, with 12 bases lining up with TRBD1. The CDR3 extends over 16 amino acids. Germline CDR1 is MNHNS and CDR2 is SASEGT. The CDR3, as DNA: TGTGCCAGCAATGAATCTCCGGGACAGGGGGCCCTCGAGCAGTACTTC. Protein product: CASNESPGQGALEQYF.

The chain couples TRBV27 to TRBJ2-5; maybe TRBD2 (6 bases). CDR1 and CDR2 from the germline V gene are MNHEY and SMNVEV (reference sequence). With 4 bases removed from V and 0 bases from J, the gap between germline ends came to 12 bases. This CDR3 comprises 15 residues. CDR3 nucleotide sequence: TGTGCCAGCAGTTCCCTCGGGACTGACCAAGAGACCCAGTACTTC. This translates into CASSSLGTDQETQYF.

The CDR3 protein is CASSLGRATNEKLFF. The CDR3 DNA sequence: TGTGCCAGCAGCTTGGGCAGAGCAACTAATGAAAAACTGTTTTTT. This chain connects TRBV7-2 to TRBJ1-4, with D uncertain. V was pared by 3 bases and J by 0 bases, with 8 bases between. This CDR3 is built from 15 residues. Germline assignment: CDR1 SGHTA and CDR2 FQGNSA.

The V call is TRBV11-2, the J call TRBJ2-5; the match to TRBD2 covers 7 bases. The DNA end is more similar to TRBJ2-7, so the J call may be wrong. The CDR3 sequence is 14 residues long. The V gene's germline CDR1 is SGHAT and CDR2 FQNNGV. As DNA, the CDR3 is TGTGCCAGCAGCTCCAGACTAGCTGCGTACGAGCAGTACTTC. It is translated as CASSSRLAAYEQYF.

V is TRBV9 and J is TRBJ2-5, with a possible D match to TRBD1 (5 bases). Germline CDR1 is SGDLS and CDR2 is YYNGEE. Trimming took 0 bases from V and 2 from J, leaving 11 bases between them. This CDR3 region has 15 residues. The CDR3 DNA sequence: TGTGCCAGCAGCGTAGATTCAACAGGACAAGAGACCCAGTACTTC. It specifies CASSVDSTGQETQYF.